This TCR beta chain was obtained from a study of resident and recirculating memory T cells in vitiligo. Regarding the study as a whole: Vitiligo lesions lacked a unique dominant clone, and clonality varied.

Stability required unchanged lesions during the previous 6 months. The repertoire was sequenced with immunoSEQ multiplex PCR; TCRdb's copy has only in-frame clones and lacks some. The profile shows some 70,000 clones, roughly 90% of them singletons. Worth noting for this clone: Antigen specificity is unknown.

This clonotype was sampled from a male donor with vitiligo. The specimen was blood.

This CDR3 is CASSLRGAPGNTIYF. The DNA of the CDR3 is TGTGCCAGCAGCTTGCGGGGGGCGCCGGGAAACACCATATATTTT. The rearrangement uses TRBV5-8 and TRBJ1-3; possibly TRBD1 for D (6 bases). Germline assignment: CDR1 SGHTS and CDR2 YDEGEE. V was pared by 1 base and J by 4 bases, with 12 bases between. This CDR3 has 15 amino acids.